What follows are 3 T cell receptor beta chains derived from one specimen sequenced in a study of T cells in Graves' hyperthyroidism and ophthalmopathy. Using RNA transcripts as the source, TCR beta CDR3 regions were amplified. Researchers ran a first-round RT-PCR on the TCR CDR3 using the HTBI primer set. TCRdb processed the multiplex PCR reads anew with MiXCR; each CDR3 protein has one entry. The sample holds 300,000 to 400,000 distinct CDR3 sequences; roughly a fifth are singletons and the top ten take 50%. The sequencing sample was made of blood. All receptors come from a woman aged 50 to 65 with Graves' hyperthyroidism.

The V and J genes are TRBV19 and TRBJ1-4; a possible D gene is TRBD1 (6 bases). Looked up from germline, CDR1 is LNHDA and CDR2 is SQIVND (reference sequence). The CDR3 is 15 residues long. Trimming took off 5 bases at V and 4 bases at J, with 14 bases between the two ends. The CDR3 coding sequence is TGTGCCAGTAGTCCGAAGGACAGAAATAATGAAAAACTGTTTTTT. Its protein is CASSPKDRNNEKLFF.

At least ten counts were recorded for this clonotype. This chain connects TRBV6-1 to TRBJ2-1, with D possibly being TRBD1 (6 bases). This CDR3 is 15 amino acids long. Germline V CDR1 and CDR2: MNHNS, SASEGT. V was clipped by 7 bases and J by 3 bases, with 16 bases between them. CDR3 DNA: TGTGCCAGCATTATGACAGGAGCTCGCTACAATGAGCAGTTCTTC. Translation gives CASIMTGARYNEQFF.

The CDR3 coding sequence is TGTGCCAGCAGCTTCTCCGGGACAGGCGGTTCCGGGGAGCTGTTTTTT. It translates to CASSFSGTGGSGELFF. The chain recombines TRBV3-1 with TRBJ2-2, with 8 bases lining up with TRBD1. Germline CDR1 LGHDT, CDR2 YNNKEL (reference sequence). The junction had 11 bases not matched to a gene; V was cut back by 5 bases and J by 6 bases. CDR3 length equals 16 residues.